This TCR beta chain came from a study of T cell clusters in autoimmune cytopenias. Findings and limits, study-wide: Physiological T cell clusters of healthy donors were apparently absent in primary autoimmune cytopenia patients.

Each sample's input was around 250 ng genomic DNA, roughly 38,000 genome equivalents. Points on this clonotype: Its antigen remains unknown.

In germline, CDR1 is SGHRS, CDR2 YFSETQ. This CDR3 spans 14 amino acids. One tube held mixed TRB-A and TRB-B primer pools for touch-down PCR. TCRdb re-analyzed the multiplex PCR reads; it lists each CDR3 protein once, without DNA. In all, the sample yields roughly 8,100 distinct CDR3 sequences. The chain carries TRBV5-1 and TRBJ2-5. Input material: peripheral blood. This receptor was taken from a human donor with an autoimmune cytopenia or autoimmune hepatitis (not recorded which). The CDR3 spells CASSLALGQETQYF. The variable domain in full, with the rest retrieved from reference TRBV5-1 and TRBJ2-5, is KAGVTQTPRYLIKTRGQQVTLSCSPISGHRSVSWYQQTPGQGLQFLFEYFSETQRNKGNFPGRFSGRQFSNSRSEMNVSTLELGDSALYLCASSLALGQETQYFGPGTRLLVL.